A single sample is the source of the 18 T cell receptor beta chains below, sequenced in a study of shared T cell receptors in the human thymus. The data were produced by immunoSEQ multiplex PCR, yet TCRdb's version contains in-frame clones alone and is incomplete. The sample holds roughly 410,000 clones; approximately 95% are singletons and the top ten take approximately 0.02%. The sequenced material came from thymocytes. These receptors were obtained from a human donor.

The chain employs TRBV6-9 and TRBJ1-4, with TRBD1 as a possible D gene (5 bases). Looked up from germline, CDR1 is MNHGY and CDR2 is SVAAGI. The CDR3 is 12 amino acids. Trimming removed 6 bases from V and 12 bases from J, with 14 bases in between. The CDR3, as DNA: TGTGCCAGCAGCGCAGGGTTCGAGGAACTGTTTTTT. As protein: CASSAGFEELFF.

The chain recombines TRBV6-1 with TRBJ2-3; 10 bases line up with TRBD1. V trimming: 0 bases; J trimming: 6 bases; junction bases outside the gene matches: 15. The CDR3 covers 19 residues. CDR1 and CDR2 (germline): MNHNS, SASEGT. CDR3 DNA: TGTGCCAGCAGTGAAGCAGGTCCCCCCGGGACAGGGGAGACCGATACGCAGTATTTT. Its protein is CASSEAGPPGTGETDTQYF.

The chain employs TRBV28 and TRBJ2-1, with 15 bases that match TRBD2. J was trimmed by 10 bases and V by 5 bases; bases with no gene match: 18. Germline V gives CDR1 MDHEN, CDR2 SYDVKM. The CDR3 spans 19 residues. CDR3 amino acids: CASSHPLGTSGGFPEEQFF. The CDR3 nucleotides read TGTGCCAGCAGTCACCCCCTCGGGACTAGCGGGGGGTTCCCCGAAGAGCAGTTCTTC.

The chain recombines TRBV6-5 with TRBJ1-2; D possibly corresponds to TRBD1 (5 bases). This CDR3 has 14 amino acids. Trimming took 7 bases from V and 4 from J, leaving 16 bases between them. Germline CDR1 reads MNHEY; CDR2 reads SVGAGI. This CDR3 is CASTHPGRSYGYTF. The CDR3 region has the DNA TGTGCCAGCACTCATCCGGGACGGAGCTATGGCTACACCTTC.

The CDR3 region is CASGRTSGRADTDEQFF. DNA of the CDR3: TGCGCCAGCGGGCGGACTAGCGGGAGGGCCGACACCGATGAGCAGTTCTTC. The chain links TRBV5-1 to TRBJ2-1; 15 bases are a match to TRBD2. The V segment lost 7 bases and the J segment 8 bases; nucleotides outside the gene matches: 13. The germline V gene encodes CDR1 SGHRS and CDR2 YFSETQ. The CDR3 is made up of 17 amino acids.

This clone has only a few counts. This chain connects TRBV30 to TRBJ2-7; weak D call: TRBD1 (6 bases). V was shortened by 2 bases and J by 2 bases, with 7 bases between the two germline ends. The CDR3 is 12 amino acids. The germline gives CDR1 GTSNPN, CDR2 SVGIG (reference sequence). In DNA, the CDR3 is TGTGCCTGGAGTTGGGACACCTACGAGCAGTACTTC. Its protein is CAWSWDTYEQYF.

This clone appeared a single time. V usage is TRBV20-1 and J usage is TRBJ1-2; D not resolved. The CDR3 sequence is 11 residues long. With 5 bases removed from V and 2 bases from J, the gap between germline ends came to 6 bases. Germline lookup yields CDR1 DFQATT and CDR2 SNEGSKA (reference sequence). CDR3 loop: CSAPGNYGYTF. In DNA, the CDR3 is TGCAGTGCTCCCGGGAACTATGGCTACACCTTC.

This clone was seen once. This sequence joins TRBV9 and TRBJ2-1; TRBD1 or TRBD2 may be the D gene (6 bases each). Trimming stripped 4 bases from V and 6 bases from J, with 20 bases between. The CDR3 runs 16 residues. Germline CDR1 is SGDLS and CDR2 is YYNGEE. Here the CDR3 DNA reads TGTGCCAGCAGCCCAGTGGGACTCAGGGGTTTCAATGAGCAGTTCTTC. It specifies CASSPVGLRGFNEQFF.

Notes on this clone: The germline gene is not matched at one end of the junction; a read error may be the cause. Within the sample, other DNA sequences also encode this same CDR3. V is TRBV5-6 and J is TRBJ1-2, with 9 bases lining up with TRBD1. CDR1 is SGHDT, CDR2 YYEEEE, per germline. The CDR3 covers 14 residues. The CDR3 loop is CASSLDRGPYGYTF. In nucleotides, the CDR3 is TGTGCCAGCAGCTTGGACAGGGGGCCCTATGGCTACACTTTC.

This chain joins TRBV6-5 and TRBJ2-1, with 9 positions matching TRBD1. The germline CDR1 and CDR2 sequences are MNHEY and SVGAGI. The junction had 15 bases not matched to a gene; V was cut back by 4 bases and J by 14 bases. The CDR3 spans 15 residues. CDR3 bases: TGTGCCAGCAGTTCTCAGTCTCGGGCATGGGACAGGGAGTTCTTC. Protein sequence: CASSSQSRAWDREFF.

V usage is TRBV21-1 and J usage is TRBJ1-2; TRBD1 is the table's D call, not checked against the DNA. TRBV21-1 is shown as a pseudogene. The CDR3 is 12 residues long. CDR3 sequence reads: CASRDSNYGYTF. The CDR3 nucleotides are TGTGCCAGCAGAGACAGTAACTATGGCTACACCTTC.

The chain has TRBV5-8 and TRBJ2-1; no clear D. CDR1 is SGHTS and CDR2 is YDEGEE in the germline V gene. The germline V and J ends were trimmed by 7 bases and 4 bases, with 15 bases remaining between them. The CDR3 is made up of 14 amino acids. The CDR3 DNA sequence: TGTGCCAGCGACCCTCGGTGGCTGTACAATGAGCAGTTCTTC. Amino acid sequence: CASDPRWLYNEQFF.

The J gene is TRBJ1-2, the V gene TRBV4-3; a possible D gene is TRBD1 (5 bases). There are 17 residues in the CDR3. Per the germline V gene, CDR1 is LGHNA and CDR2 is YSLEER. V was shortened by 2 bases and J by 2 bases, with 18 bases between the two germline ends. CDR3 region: CASSQWGVDDPNYGYTF. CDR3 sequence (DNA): TGCGCCAGCAGCCAATGGGGGGTGGACGACCCAAACTATGGCTACACCTTC.

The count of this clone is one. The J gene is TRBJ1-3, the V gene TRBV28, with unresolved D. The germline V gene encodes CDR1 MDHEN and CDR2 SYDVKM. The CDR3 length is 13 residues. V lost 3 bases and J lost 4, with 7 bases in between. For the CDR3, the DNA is TGTGCCAGCAGTTTGCCTACGGGAAACACCATATATTTT. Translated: CASSLPTGNTIYF.

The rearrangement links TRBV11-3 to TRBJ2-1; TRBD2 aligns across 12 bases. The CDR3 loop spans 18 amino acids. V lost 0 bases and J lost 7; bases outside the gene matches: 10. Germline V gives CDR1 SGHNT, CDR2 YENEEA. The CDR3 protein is CASSLDPGSSGRGNEQFF. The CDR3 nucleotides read TGTGCCAGCAGCTTAGATCCGGGGTCTAGCGGGAGGGGTAATGAGCAGTTCTTC.

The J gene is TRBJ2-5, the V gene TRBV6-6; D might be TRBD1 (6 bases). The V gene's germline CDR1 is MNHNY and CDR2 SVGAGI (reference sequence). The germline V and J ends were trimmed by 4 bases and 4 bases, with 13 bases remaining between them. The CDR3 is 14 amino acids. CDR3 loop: CASSLPGQRETQYF. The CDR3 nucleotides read TGTGCCAGCAGTTTGCCCGGACAGAGAGAGACCCAGTACTTC.

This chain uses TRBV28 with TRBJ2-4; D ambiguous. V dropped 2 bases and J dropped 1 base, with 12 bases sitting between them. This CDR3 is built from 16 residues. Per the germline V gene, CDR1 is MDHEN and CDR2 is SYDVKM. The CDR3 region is CASSLSLNGAKNIQYF. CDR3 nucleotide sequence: TGTGCCAGCAGTTTAAGTCTTAATGGTGCCAAAAACATTCAGTACTTC.

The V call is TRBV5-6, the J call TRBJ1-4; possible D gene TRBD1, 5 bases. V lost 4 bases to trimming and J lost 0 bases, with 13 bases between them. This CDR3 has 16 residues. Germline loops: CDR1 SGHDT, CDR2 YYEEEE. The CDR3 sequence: CASSPRQFSTNEKLFF. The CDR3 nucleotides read TGTGCCAGCAGCCCCCGACAGTTCTCAACTAATGAAAAACTGTTTTTT.